This T cell receptor (beta chain) was retrieved from a study of cytomegalovirus exposure and HLA in healthy donors. The PCR ran on 60 Vbeta and 13 Jbeta primers. Produced via immunoSEQ multiplex PCR; TCRdb's table is partial and in-frame only. The repertoire holds about 130,000 clones, with roughly four fifths as singletons. Regarding the study as a whole: Later on, an analysis tied 15,000 to 20,000 TCR beta sequences to HLA alleles at 0.05 false discovery rate. Researchers catalogued roughly 150 TCR beta chains as cytomegalovirus-associated.

The donors gave bone marrow, and they were healthy. This clone was seen a handful of times. As yet, its antigen is unknown. The TCR sequence derives from a boy aged 2-9 years in good health and CMV-seronegative. What was sequenced was PBMCs.

The CDR3 region is CAISESGLGYEQYF. The CDR3 DNA is TGTGCCATCAGTGAGTCGGGCCTCGGTTACGAGCAGTACTTC. The chain couples TRBV10-3 to TRBJ2-7; D gene ambiguous. Germline V CDR1 and CDR2: ENHRY, SYGVKD. The CDR3 is 14 amino acids. V shed 0 bases and J shed 4 bases, with 10 bases lying between them.